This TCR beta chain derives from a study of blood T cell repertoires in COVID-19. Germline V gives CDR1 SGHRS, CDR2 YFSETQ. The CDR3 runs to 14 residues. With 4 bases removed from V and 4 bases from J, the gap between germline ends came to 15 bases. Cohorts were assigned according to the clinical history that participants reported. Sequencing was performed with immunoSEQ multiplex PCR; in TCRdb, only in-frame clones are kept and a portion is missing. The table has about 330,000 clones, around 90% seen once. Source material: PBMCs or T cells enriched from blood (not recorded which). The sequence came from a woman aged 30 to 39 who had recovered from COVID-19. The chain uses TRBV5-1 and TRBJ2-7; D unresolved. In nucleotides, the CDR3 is TGCGCCAGCAGCGACTCCTCGACTGGTTACGAGCAGTACTTC. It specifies CASSDSSTGYEQYF.